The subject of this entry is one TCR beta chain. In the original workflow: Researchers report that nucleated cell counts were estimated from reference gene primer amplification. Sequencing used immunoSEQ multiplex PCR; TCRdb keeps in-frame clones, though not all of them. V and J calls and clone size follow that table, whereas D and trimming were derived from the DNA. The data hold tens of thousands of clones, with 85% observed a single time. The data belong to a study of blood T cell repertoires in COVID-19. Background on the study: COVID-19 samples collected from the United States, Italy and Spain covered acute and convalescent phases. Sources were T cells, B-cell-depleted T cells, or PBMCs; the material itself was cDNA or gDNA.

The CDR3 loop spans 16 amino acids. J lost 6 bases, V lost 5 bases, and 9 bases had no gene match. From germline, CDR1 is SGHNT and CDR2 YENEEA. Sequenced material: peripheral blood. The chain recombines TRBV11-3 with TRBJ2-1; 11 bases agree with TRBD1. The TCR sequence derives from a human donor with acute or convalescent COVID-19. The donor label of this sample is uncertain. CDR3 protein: CASSPYRDRGGNEQFF. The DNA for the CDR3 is TGTGCCAGCAGCCCATATAGGGACAGGGGGGGCAATGAGCAGTTCTTC.